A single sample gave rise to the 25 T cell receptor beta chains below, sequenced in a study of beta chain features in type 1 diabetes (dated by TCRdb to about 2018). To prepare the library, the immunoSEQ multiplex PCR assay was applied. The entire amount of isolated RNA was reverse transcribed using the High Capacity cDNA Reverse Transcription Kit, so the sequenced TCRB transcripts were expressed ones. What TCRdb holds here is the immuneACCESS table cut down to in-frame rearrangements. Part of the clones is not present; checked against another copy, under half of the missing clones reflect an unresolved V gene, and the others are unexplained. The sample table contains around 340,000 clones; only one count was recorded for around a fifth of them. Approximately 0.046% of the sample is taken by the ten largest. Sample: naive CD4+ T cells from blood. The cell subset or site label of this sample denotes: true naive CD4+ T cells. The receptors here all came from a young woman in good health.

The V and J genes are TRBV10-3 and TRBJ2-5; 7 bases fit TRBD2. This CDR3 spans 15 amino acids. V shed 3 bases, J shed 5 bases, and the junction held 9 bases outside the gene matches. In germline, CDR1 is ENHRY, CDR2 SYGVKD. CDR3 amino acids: CAISDGSGGTETQYF. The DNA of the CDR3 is TGTGCCATCAGTGACGGATCGGGGGGTACGGAGACCCAGTACTTC.

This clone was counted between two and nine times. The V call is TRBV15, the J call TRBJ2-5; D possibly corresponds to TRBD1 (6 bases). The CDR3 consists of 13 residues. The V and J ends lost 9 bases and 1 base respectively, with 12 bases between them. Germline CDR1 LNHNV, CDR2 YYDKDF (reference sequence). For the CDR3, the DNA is TGTGCCACGAGAACAGGGTCCCAAGAGACCCAGTACTTC. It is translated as CATRTGSQETQYF.

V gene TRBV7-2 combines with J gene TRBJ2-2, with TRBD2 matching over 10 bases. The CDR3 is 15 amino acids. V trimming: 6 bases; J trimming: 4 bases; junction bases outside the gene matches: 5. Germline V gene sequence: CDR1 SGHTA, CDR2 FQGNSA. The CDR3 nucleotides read TGTGCCAGCAGGGCAGCGGGGGGGCTCACCGGGGAGCTGTTTTTT. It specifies CASRAAGGLTGELFF. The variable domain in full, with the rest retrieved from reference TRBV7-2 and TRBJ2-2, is GAGVSQSPSNKVTEKGKDVELRCDPISGHTALYWYRQSLGQGLEFLIYFQGNSAPDKSGLPSDRFSAERTGGSVSTLTIQRTQQEDSAVYLCASRAAGGLTGELFFGEGSRLTVL.

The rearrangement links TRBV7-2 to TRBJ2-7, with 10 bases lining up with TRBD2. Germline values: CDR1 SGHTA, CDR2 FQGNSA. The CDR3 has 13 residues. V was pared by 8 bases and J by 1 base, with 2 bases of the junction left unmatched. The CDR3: CASGAGGSYEQYF. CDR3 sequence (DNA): TGTGCCAGCGGAGCGGGGGGGTCCTACGAGCAGTACTTC.

CDR3 DNA: TGTGCCAGCTCACCCGACAGGGGCGGTGAGCAGTTCTTC. Protein sequence: CASSPDRGGEQFF. The genes are TRBV18 and TRBJ2-1; 8 bases agree with TRBD1. The CDR3 sequence is 13 residues long. V shed 3 bases, J shed 9 bases, and the junction held 4 bases outside the gene matches. Germline V gene sequence: CDR1 KGHSH, CDR2 LQKENI. The full variable domain, in which reference TRBV18 and TRBJ2-1 provide the parts outside the CDR3, is NAGVMQNPRHLVRRRGQEARLRCSPMKGHSHVYWYRQLPEEGLKFMVYLQKENIIDESGMPKERFSAEFPKEGPSILRIQQVVRGDSAAYFCASSPDRGGEQFFGPGTRLTVL.

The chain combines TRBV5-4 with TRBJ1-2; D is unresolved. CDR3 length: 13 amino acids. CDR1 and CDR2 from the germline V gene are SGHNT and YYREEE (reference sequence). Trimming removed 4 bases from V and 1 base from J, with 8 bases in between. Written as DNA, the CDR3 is TGTGCCAGCAGCCAGGCCAGTAACTATGGCTACACCTTC. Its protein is CASSQASNYGYTF.

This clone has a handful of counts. CDR3 amino acids: CAISESKGSRTQYF. CDR3 nucleotides: TGTGCCATCAGTGAGTCAAAGGGGTCAAGGACCCAGTACTTC. This chain uses TRBV10-3 with TRBJ2-5; TRBD1 is a possible D gene (5 bases). Germline CDR1 reads ENHRY; CDR2 reads SYGVKD. With 0 bases removed from V and 7 bases from J, the gap between germline ends came to 12 bases. This CDR3 comprises 14 residues.

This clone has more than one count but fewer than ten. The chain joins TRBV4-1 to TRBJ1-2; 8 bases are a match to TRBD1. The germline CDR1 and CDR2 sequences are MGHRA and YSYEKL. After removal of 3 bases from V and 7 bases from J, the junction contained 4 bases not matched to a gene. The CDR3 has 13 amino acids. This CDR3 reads CASSHGQGLGYTF. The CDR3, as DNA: TGCGCCAGCAGCCACGGACAGGGCCTTGGCTACACCTTC.

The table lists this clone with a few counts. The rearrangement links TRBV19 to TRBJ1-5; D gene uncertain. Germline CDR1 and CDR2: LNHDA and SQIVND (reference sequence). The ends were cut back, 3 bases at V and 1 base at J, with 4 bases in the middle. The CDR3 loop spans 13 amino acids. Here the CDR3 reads CASSIESNQPQHF. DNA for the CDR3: TGTGCCAGTAGTATCGAGAGCAATCAGCCCCAGCATTTT.

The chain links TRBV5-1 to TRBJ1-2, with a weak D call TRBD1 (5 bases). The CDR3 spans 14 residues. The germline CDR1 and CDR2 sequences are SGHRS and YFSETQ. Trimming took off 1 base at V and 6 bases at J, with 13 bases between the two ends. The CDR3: CASSLLGAQDGYTF. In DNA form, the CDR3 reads TGCGCCAGCAGCTTGTTGGGCGCACAGGATGGCTACACCTTC.

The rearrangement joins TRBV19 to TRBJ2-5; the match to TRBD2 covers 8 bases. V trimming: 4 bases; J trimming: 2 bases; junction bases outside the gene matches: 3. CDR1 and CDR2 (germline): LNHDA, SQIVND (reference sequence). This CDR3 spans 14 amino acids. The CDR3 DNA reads TGTGCCAGTAGTACTGCGGGAGGTCAAGAGACCCAGTACTTC. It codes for CASSTAGGQETQYF.

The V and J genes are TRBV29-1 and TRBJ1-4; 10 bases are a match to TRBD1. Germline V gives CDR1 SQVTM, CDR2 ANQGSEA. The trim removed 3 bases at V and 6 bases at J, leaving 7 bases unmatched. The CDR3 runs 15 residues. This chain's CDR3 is CSVDPRQGADEKLFF. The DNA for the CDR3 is TGCAGCGTTGACCCTAGACAGGGGGCCGATGAAAAACTGTTTTTT.

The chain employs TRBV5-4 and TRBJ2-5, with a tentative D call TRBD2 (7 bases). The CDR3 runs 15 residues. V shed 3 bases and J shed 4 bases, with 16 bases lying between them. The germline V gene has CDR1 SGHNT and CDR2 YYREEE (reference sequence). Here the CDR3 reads CASSYEQAGAETQYF. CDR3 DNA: TGTGCCAGCAGCTACGAACAGGCGGGGGCAGAGACCCAGTACTTC.

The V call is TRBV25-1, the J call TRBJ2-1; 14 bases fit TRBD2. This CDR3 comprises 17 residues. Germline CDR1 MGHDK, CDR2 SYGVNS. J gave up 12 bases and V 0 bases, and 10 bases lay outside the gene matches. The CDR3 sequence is CASSEYSQGTSGSVQFF. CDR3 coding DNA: TGTGCCAGCAGTGAATACAGCCAGGGGACTAGCGGGAGCGTGCAGTTCTTC. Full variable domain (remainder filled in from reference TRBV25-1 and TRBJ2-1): EADIYQTPRYLVIGTGKKITLECSQTMGHDKMYWYQQDPGMELHLIHYSYGVNSTEKGDLSSESTVSRIRTEHFPLTLESARPSHTSQYLCASSEYSQGTSGSVQFFGPGTRLTVL.

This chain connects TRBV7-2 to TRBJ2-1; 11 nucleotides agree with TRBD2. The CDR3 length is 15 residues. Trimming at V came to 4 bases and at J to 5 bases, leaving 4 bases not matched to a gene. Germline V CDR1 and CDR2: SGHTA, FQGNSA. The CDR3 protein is CASSWTSGLDNEQFF. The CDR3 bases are TGTGCCAGCAGCTGGACTAGCGGGCTTGACAATGAGCAGTTCTTC.

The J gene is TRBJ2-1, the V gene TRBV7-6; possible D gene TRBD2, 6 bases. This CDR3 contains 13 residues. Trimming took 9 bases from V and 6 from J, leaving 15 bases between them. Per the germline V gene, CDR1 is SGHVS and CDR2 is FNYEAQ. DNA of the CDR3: TGTGCCAGTAGGACTATCGGAATCAATGAGCAGTTCTTC. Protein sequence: CASRTIGINEQFF.

The CDR3, as DNA: TGTGCCAGCGGGACAGGCACAGATACGCAGTATTTT. Its translation is CASGTGTDTQYF. V usage is TRBV5-4 and J usage is TRBJ2-3; TRBD1 aligns across 7 bases. Trimming took 7 bases from V and 1 from J; bases not matched to a gene: 0. Germline CDR1 and CDR2: SGHNT and YYREEE (reference sequence). This CDR3 has 12 amino acids.

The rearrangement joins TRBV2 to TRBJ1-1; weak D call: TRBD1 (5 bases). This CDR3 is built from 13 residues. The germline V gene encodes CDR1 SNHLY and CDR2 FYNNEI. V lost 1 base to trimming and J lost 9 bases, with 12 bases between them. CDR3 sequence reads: CASSEGKQEKAFF. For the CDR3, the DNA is TGTGCCAGCAGTGAAGGGAAACAGGAAAAAGCTTTCTTT.

CDR3 DNA sequence: TGTGCCAGCAGTGAGGCCGGGTGGTTGTCCTATGGCTACACCTTC. Its translation: CASSEAGWLSYGYTF. The chain is built from TRBV2 and TRBJ1-2; D is unresolved. The CDR3 is made up of 15 amino acids. V lost 3 bases, J lost 4 bases, and 15 bases lay in between. In germline, CDR1 is SNHLY, CDR2 FYNNEI.

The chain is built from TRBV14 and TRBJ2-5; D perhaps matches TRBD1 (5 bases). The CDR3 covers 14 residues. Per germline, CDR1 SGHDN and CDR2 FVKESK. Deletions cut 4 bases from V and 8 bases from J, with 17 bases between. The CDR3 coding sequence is TGTGCCAGCAGCCCCCTGACAGTCCAAGGAACCCAGTACTTC. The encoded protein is CASSPLTVQGTQYF.

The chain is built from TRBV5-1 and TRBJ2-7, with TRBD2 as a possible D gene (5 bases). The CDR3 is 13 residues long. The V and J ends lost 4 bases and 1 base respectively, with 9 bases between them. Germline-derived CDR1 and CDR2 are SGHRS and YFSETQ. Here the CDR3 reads CASSNSGSYEQYF. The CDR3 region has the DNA TGCGCCAGCAGCAACAGCGGTTCCTACGAGCAGTACTTC.

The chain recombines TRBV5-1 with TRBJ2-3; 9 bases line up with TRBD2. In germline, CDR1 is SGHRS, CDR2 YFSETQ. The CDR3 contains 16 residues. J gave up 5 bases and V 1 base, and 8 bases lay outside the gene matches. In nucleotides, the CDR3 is TGCGCCAGCAGCTTGCTGGCTAGCGGGATTGGAGATACGCAGTATTTT. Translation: CASSLLASGIGDTQYF.

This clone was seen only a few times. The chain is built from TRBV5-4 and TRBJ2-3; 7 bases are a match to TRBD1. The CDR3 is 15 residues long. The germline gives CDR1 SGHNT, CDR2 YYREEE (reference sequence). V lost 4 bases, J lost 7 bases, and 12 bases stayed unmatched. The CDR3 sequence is CASSLGGDGGHTQYF. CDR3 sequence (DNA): TGTGCCAGCAGCCTAGGGGGCGACGGAGGACATACGCAGTATTTT.

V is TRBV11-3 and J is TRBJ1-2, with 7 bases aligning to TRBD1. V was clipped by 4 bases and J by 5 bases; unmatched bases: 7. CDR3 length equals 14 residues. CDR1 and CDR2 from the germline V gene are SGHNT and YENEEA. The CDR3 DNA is TGTGCCAGCAGCTCGGACAGGCTACATTATGGCTACACCTTC. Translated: CASSSDRLHYGYTF. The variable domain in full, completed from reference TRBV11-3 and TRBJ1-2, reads EAGVVQSPRYKIIEKKQPVAFWCNPISGHNTLYWYLQNLGQGPELLIRYENEEAVDDSQLPKDRFSAERLKGVDSTLKIQPAELGDSAVYLCASSSDRLHYGYTFGSGTRLTVV.

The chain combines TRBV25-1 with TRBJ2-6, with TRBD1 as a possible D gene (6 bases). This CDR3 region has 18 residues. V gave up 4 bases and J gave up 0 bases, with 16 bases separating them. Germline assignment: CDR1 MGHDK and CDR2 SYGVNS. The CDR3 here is CASSGLVGTPSGANVLTF. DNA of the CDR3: TGTGCCAGCAGTGGGCTAGTAGGGACACCCTCTGGGGCCAACGTCCTGACTTTC.